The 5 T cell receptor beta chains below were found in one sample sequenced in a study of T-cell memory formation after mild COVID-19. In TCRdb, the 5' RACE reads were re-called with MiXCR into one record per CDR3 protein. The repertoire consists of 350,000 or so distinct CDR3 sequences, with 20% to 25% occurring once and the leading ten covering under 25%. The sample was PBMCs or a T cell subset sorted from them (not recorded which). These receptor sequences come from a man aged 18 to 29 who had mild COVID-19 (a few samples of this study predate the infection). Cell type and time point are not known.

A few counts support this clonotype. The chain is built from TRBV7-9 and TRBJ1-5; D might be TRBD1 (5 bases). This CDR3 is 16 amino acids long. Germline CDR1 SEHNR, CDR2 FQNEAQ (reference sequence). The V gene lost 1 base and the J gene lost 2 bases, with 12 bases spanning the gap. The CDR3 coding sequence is TGTGCCAGCAGCTTAGAAGGAGGGGCAGGCAATCAGCCCCAGCATTTT. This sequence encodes CASSLEGGAGNQPQHF.

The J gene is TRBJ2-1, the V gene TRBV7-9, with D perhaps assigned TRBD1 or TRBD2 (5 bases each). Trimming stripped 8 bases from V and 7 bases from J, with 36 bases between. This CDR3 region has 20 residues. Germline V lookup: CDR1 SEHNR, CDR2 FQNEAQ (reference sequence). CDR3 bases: TGTGCCAGCCAGGGCGTACAGCGGAACAGCGGAAATTGGGGCCCTAATGAGCAGTTCTTC. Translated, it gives CASQGVQRNSGNWGPNEQFF.

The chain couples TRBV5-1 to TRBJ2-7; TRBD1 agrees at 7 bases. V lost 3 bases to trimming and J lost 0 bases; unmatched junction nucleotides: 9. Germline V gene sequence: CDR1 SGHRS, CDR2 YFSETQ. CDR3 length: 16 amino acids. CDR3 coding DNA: TGCGCCAGCAGCTACCTTCGGGACAGTAGCTCCTACGAGCAGTACTTC. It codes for CASSYLRDSSSYEQYF.

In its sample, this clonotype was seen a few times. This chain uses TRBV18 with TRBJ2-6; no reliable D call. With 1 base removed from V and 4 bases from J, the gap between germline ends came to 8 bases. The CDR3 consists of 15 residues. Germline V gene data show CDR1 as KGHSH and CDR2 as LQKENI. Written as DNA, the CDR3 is TGTGCCAGCTCACCACAGGCTCTGGGGGCCAACGTCCTGACTTTC. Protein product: CASSPQALGANVLTF.

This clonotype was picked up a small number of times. This chain's CDR3 is CASSSATGGAYNEQFF. In DNA, the CDR3 is TGTGCCAGCAGCTCAGCGACAGGGGGCGCTTACAATGAGCAGTTCTTC. The chain uses TRBV7-2 and TRBJ2-1; 10 bases align to TRBD1. The V segment lost 4 bases and the J segment 4 bases; nucleotides outside the gene matches: 7. The CDR3 runs to 16 residues. Germline values: CDR1 SGHTA, CDR2 FQGNSA.